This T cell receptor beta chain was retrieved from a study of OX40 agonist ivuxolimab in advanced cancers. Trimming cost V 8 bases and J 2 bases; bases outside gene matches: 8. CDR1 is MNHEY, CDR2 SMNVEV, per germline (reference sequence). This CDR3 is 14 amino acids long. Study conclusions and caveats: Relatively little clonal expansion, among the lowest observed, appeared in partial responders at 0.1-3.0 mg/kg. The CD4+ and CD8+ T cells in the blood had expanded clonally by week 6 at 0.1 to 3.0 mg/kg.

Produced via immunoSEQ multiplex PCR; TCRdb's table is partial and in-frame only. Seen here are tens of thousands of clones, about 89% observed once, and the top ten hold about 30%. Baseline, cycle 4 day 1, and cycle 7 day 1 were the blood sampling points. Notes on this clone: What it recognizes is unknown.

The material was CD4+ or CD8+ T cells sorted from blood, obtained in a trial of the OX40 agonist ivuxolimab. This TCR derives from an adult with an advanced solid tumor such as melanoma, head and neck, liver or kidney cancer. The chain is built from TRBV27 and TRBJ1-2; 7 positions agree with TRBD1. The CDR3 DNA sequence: TGTGCCAGCGGTAAGGGACAGCTAAACTATGGCTACACCTTC. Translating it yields CASGKGQLNYGYTF.